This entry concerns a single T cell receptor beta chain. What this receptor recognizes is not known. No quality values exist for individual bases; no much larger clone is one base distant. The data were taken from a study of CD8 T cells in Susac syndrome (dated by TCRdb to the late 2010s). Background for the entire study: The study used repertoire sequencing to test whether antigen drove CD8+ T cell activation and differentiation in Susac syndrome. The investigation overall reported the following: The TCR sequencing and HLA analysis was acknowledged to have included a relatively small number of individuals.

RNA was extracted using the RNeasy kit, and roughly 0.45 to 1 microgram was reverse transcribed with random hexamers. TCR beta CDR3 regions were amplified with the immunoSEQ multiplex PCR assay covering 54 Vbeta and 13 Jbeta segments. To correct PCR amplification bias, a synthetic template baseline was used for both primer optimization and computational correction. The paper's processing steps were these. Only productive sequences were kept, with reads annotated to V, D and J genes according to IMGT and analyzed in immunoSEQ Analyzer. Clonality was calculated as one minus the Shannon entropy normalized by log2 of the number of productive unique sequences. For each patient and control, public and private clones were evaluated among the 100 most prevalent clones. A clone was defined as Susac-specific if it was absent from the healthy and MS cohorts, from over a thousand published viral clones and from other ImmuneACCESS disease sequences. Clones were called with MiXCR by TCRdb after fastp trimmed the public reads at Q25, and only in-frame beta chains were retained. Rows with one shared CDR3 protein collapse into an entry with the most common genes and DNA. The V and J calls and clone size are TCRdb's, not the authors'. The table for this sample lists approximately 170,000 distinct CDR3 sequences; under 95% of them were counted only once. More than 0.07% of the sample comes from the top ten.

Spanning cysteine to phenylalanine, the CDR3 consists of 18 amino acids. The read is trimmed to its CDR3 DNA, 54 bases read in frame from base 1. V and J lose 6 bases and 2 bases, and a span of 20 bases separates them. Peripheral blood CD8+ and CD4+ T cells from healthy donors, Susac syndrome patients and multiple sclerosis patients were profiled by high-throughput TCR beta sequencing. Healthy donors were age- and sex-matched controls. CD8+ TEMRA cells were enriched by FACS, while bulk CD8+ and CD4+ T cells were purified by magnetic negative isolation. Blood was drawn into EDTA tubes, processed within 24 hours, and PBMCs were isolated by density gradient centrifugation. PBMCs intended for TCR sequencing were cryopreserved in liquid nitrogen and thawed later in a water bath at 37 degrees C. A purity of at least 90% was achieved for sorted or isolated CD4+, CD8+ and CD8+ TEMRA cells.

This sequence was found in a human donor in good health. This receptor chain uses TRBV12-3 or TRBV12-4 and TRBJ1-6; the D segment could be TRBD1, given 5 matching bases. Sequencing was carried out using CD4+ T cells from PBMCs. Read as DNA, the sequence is TGTGCCAGCAGCTCGAACCACGGGGGGAGCACCTATAATTCACCCCTCCACTTT. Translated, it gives CASSSNHGGSTYNSPLHF.